This record looks at one T cell receptor (beta chain) sequence and its context. Its antigen is not known. Described time point: week 5, during vaccination. Every vaccine dose comprised 300 ug of mutant IDH1 20-mer peptide plus topical imiquimod. This entry comes from a study of a mutant IDH1 vaccine in newly diagnosed glioma. Turning to the study itself: Patients underwent eight vaccinations, which took place in weeks 1, 3, 5, 7, 11, 15, 19 and 23. Initiation of the vaccine course occurred 4-6 weeks after radiotherapy alone, or alongside temozolomide cycles. The treated group averaged roughly 40 years old and was roughly 62% male, approximately 38% female. Prior therapy was radiotherapy, temozolomide, or both; most received both.

Some clones are missing from TCRdb's copy, which holds only in-frame ones; the method was immunoSEQ multiplex PCR. The repertoire holds approximately 51,000 clones, with just under 80% as singletons. Germline CDR1 and CDR2: MNHNS and SASEGT. This CDR3 has 11 amino acids. V lost 11 bases and J lost 7, with 14 bases in between. Sample: PBMCs, taken from a glioma patient whose treatment included an IDH1 peptide vaccine. The gene calls are TRBV6-1 and TRBJ1-1; D unresolved. This sequence originates from a woman in her thirties or forties with glioma. The CDR3 is CAGGVGSEAFF. The DNA of the CDR3 is TGTGCCGGCGGGGTTGGCAGTGAAGCTTTCTTT.